A selection of T cell receptor beta chains follows, all from one sample in a study of metastatic and nonmetastatic thyroid tumors. TCRdb re-clonotyped the PCR reads through MiXCR. The sample lists 43,000 or so clones, 16% occurring once. The sequencing sample was made of blood. The origin of the receptors is a female donor with papillary thyroid cancer or a benign thyroid nodule (not recorded which). Some clones in this sample may be carry-over from other donors' samples. CDR3s include the opening cysteine and the closing phenylalanine or tryptophan. D genes are given only for firm matches. Clone size is shown for a subset of rows, as once, few, many or a class of expanded clone.

d_call,j_call,v_call,clone_size,cdr3_aa,cdr3_nt
TRBD1,TRBJ2-2,TRBV2,NA,CASLRDRSTTGELFF,TGTGCCAGCCTTAGGGACAGGTCGACCACCGGGGAGCTGTTTTTT
NA,TRBJ1-1,TRBV7-9,many,CASSLAGGGNTEAFF,TGTGCCAGCAGCTTAGCTGGAGGGGGAAACACTGAAGCTTTCTTT
TRBD1,TRBJ2-7,TRBV27,many,CASSFSTGAEQYF,TGTGCCAGCAGTTTCTCGACAGGGGCCGAGCAGTACTTC
TRBD1,TRBJ1-2,TRBV12-3/TRBV12-4,many,CASSLYTFGQGVDGYTF,TGTGCCAGCAGCCTCTACACCTTTGGACAGGGCGTAGATGGCTACACCTTC
NA,TRBJ2-4,TRBV6-1,NA,CASGPTGGIQYF,TGTGCCAGCGGACCGACCGGCGGCATTCAGTACTTC
TRBD2,TRBJ2-3,TRBV3-1,many,CASSRPAGEGNTQYF,TGTGCCAGCAGCCGCCCGGCGGGAGAGGGAAATACGCAGTATTTT
NA,TRBJ2-1,TRBV7-2,many,CASSLWGREDEQFF,TGTGCCAGCAGCTTGTGGGGAAGGGAGGATGAGCAGTTCTTC
TRBD2,TRBJ2-3,TRBV9,many,CASSWTSGSSDTQYF,TGTGCCAGCAGCTGGACTAGCGGGAGTTCAGATACGCAGTATTTT
NA,TRBJ2-1,TRBV10-2,many,CASLALQEQFF,TGCGCCAGCCTGGCTCTCCAGGAGCAGTTCTTC
NA,TRBJ2-3,TRBV28,many,CASVASTDTQYF,TGTGCCAGCGTGGCCAGCACAGATACGCAGTATTTT
NA,TRBJ1-4,TRBV28,many,CASNGGGLNEKLFF,TGTGCCAGCAATGGAGGGGGGCTTAACGAAAAACTGTTTTTT
TRBD1,TRBJ1-2,TRBV27,NA,CASSKDRAYGYTF,TGTGCCAGCAGCAAGGACAGGGCGTATGGCTACACCTTC
TRBD1,TRBJ2-7,TRBV6-5,medium-sized,CASSYPTFGTGPLEQYF,TGTGCCAGCAGTTACCCTACCTTTGGGACAGGCCCCCTCGAGCAGTACTTC
TRBD2,TRBJ2-3,TRBV4-2,once,CASSAYSGKSTDTQYF,TGTGCCAGCAGCGCCTATAGCGGGAAAAGCACAGATACGCAGTATTTT
NA,TRBJ1-6,TRBV20-1,NA,CSASQQESSPLHF,TGCAGTGCTTCCCAACAGGAATCCTCACCCCTCCACTTT
TRBD2,TRBJ2-5,TRBV7-3,many,CASSRGLAGEGETQYF,TGTGCCAGCAGCAGAGGACTAGCGGGAGAGGGGGAGACCCAGTACTTC
TRBD1,TRBJ2-7,TRBV19,few,CASTGTADGEQYF,TGTGCCAGTACCGGGACAGCAGATGGCGAGCAGTACTTC
NA,TRBJ1-6,TRBV11-2,NA,CASSLGVSRSPLHF,TGTGCCAGCAGCTTAGGTGTCTCAAGGTCACCCCTCCACTTT
NA,TRBJ2-2,TRBV2,many,CASSRLGVTGELFF,TGTGCCAGCAGTCGGCTCGGTGTCACCGGGGAGCTGTTTTTT
TRBD2,TRBJ2-1,TRBV11-2,many,CASSLRLAGGSPGNEQFF,TGTGCCAGCAGCTTGAGACTAGCGGGAGGATCTCCGGGAAATGAGCAGTTCTTC
NA,TRBJ2-7,TRBV28,many,CASSSPRRGVYEQYF,TGTGCCAGCAGTTCACCTCGCAGGGGGGTTTACGAGCAGTACTTC
NA,TRBJ2-3,TRBV19,many,CASSWWGNTDTQYF,TGTGCCAGTAGTTGGTGGGGGAACACAGATACGCAGTATTTT
NA,TRBJ2-2,TRBV19,NA,CASSIDLGTNTGELFF,TGTGCCAGTAGTATTGATCTAGGTACGAACACCGGGGAGCTGTTTTTT
TRBD1,TRBJ2-7,TRBV28,medium-sized,CASSSSNGQGVHEQYF,TGTGCCAGCAGTTCATCGAACGGACAGGGAGTTCACGAGCAGTACTTC
TRBD1,TRBJ2-7,TRBV28,NA,CASSLTGQGFYEQYF,TGTGCCAGCAGTTTAACGGGACAGGGATTTTACGAGCAGTACTTC
NA,TRBJ2-2,TRBV28,many,CVVGGENTGELFF,TGTGTAGTCGGTGGCGAGAACACCGGGGAGCTGTTTTTT